This T cell receptor (beta chain) was captured by sequencing in a study of blood T cell repertoires in COVID-19 (dated by TCRdb to 2020 to 2022). Regarding the complete study: Samples from collaborators originated in the United States, Italy and Spain and spanned both the acute and convalescent phases of COVID-19. The prospective study material was composed of cDNA or gDNA derived from T cells, B-cell-depleted T cells, or PBMCs. The dataset comprised deeply sampled blood TCRbeta repertoires from subjects exposed to, actively infected with, or recovered from COVID-19. The repertoires were released in a freely available public database intended as a resource for research on the immune response to SARS-CoV-2. Samples came from the ongoing ImmuneRACE study (first 160 participants) plus 1,254 subjects from 6 global collaborators. Sample metadata almost always included a de-identified subject ID, COVID-19 status, age in years and sex. Where available, HLA class I and class II types were obtained from metadata supplied by the sample provider rather than from assay-based typing.

Relative to germline, V is 0 bases shorter and J is 0 bases shorter, with 9 bases between their ends. The CDR3 numbers 16 residues from cysteine through phenylalanine. Left in the record is the CDR3 DNA by itself, 48 bases read in frame from the first base. Based on the germline V gene (reference sequence), the CDR1 and CDR2 sequences are LNHNV and YYDKDF. Note on this clone: Which antigen it targets is not known. No base quality information exists; no much larger clone differs at one position.

Participants in the prospective study were enrolled through a virtual design, were aged about 18 to 100 years, and lived in some 24 United States geographic areas. In the prospective study, cohorts were assigned on the basis of participant-reported clinical history obtained from a screening survey and a study questionnaire. ImmuneRACE Cohort 3 recovered participants were defined by two consecutive negative NP/OP PCR tests, healthcare professional clearance, or symptom resolution. In the prospective study, mobile phlebotomists collected whole blood, serum and a nasopharyngeal or oropharyngeal swab from each participant. Over an approximately 2-month period, participants in the prospective study had the option of providing additional blood draws and questionnaires. Prospective study blood samples were shipped either frozen or at room temperature before DNA extraction. TCRbeta CDR3 regions were amplified from genomic DNA by means of the immunoSEQ Assay, a bias-controlled multiplex PCR. Under the source paper's analysis protocol: The number of nucleated cells in each sample was estimated from the amplification of reference gene primers within the assay. Sequence reads were collapsed and filtered to measure the absolute abundance of every unique TCRbeta CDR3 rearrangement. For each sample, productive Simpson clonality was calculated by taking the square root of Simpson's diversity index across productive rearrangements. In its TCRdb copy, this immuneACCESS table keeps in-frame sequences only and misses some clones. Where compared with another copy, unresolved V genes explain less than half of these, and the others have no known cause. That table gives V, J and clone size, and the DNA gave D and trimming. In this sample the table shows about 220,000 clones, 82% of which occur a single time. The ten top clones hold about 3.2% of the sample.

Broad study findings and their caveats: Clinical and demographic metadata were provided uncurated, with the amount varying by source and participant.

The chain is made from TRBV15 and TRBJ2-1, with the D gene uncertain. Sequenced input: PBMCs or T cells enriched from blood (not recorded which). This TCR was sampled from a woman in her fifties or sixties who had recovered from COVID-19. At the DNA level, the sequence is TGTGCCACCAGCAGAGATAAGCCGAGCTCCTACAATGAGCAGTTCTTC. It is translated as CATSRDKPSSYNEQFF.